This T cell receptor beta chain was sequenced during a study of T cells in Graves' hyperthyroidism and ophthalmopathy. The authors took PBMCs from 10 ml fresh peripheral blood. Study-wide results and caveats: From stable hyperthyroidism, ophthalmopathy was set apart by a 13 V-J model.

Amplification of TCR beta CDR3 regions was performed using RNA transcripts as template. HTBI primers drove first-round RT-PCR of the TCR CDR3. In TCRdb, the multiplex PCR reads were re-called with MiXCR into one record per CDR3 protein. In the table there are some 360,000 distinct CDR3 sequences, approximately 15% of which are singletons. This clonotype was seen many times. Its specificity is not known. The sample was blood. This clonotype was obtained from a woman aged 55-75 years with Graves' hyperthyroidism.

CDR3: CASSYYSTGELFF. In DNA form, the CDR3 reads TGTGCCAGCAGCTACTACTCCACCGGGGAGCTGTTTTTT. The chain uses TRBV11-3 and TRBJ2-2, with no clear D. Germline values: CDR1 SGHNT, CDR2 YENEEA. The germline V and J ends were trimmed by 4 bases and 4 bases, with 7 bases remaining between them. The CDR3 contains 13 residues.